Presented here are 30 T cell receptor beta chains from one specimen sequenced in a study of human T cells and chemical hapten exposure. One entry per CDR3 protein, called by TCRdb with MiXCR from the RACE reads. The sample shows 330,000 or so distinct CDR3 sequences, around 6% of them seen only once. Time point meaning: patch test 2, 6 weeks after DPC sensitization. Regarding treatment: therapeutic diphenylcyclopropenone sensitization with weekly scalp DPC. Sequencing was performed on whole blood, taken in connection with sensitization to the hapten diphenylcyclopropenone (DPC). Receptors were obtained from a woman aged 18-30 years with alopecia areata. Some clones in this sample may be carry-over from other donors' samples.

The J gene is TRBJ1-2, the V gene TRBV4-3; D is unresolved. From germline, CDR1 is LGHNA and CDR2 YSLEER. The CDR3 runs to 14 residues. V gave up 0 bases and J gave up 10 bases, with 15 bases separating them. CDR3 nucleotides: TGCGCCAGCAGCCAAGAGTGGTATCCGGAGGACTACACCTTC. It specifies CASSQEWYPEDYTF.

This clonotype was seen ten or more times. This chain uses TRBV28 with TRBJ1-1; unclear D gene. CDR3 length: 15 residues. Trimming removed 3 bases from V and 3 bases from J, with 14 bases in between. CDR1 MDHEN and CDR2 SYDVKM come from the germline V gene. The DNA of the CDR3 is TGTGCCAGCAGTTTGTTTGAGTTGAGGGACACTGAAGCTTTCTTT. It yields the protein CASSLFELRDTEAFF. The full variable domain, completed using reference TRBV28 and TRBJ1-1, is DVKVTQSSRYLVKRTGEKVFLECVQDMDHENMFWYRQDPGLGLRLIYFSYDVKMKEKGDIPEGYSVSREKKERFSLILESASTNQTSMYLCASSLFELRDTEAFFGQGTRLTVV.

Regarding this clonotype: At one boundary the junction diverges from the germline segment, which might be a read error. The rearrangement uses TRBV27 and TRBJ1-1; D is undetermined. Germline-derived CDR1 and CDR2 are MNHEY and SMNVEV (reference sequence). The CDR3 runs 10 residues. CDR3 amino acids: CPGIPTEAFF. CDR3 sequence (DNA): TGCCCTGGCATCCCCACTGAAGCTTTCTTT.

This clonotype was seen ten or more times. The chain is built from TRBV6-5 and TRBJ1-4; no firm D call. CDR1 is MNHEY and CDR2 is SVGAGI in the germline V gene. The CDR3 loop spans 14 amino acids. V lost 6 bases to trimming and J lost 8 bases, with 16 bases between them. CDR3 sequence: CASRLLGIGEKLFF. The CDR3 DNA reads as TGTGCCAGCAGGTTGCTGGGGATAGGCGAAAAACTGTTTTTT.

This clonotype was seen a few times. The gene calls are TRBV6-2 or TRBV6-3 and TRBJ2-7; D is unresolved. This CDR3 spans 14 amino acids. V was shortened by 2 bases and J by 1 base, with 9 bases between the two germline ends. CDR1 MNHEY and CDR2 SVGEGT come from the germline V gene. The CDR3 protein is CASSYTAGSYEQYF. DNA for the CDR3: TGTGCCAGCAGTTACACCGCAGGTTCCTACGAGCAGTACTTC.

This clonotype appeared a few times. J is TRBJ2-7 and V is TRBV4-3, with 8 bases lining up with TRBD1. There are 17 residues in the CDR3. The V gene's germline CDR1 is LGHNA and CDR2 YSLEER. V was pared by 0 bases and J by 6 bases, with 13 bases of the junction left unmatched. CDR3 DNA: TGCGCCAGCAGCCAAGATAGGTCCGGGACAGGCGCCGTCGAGCAGTACTTC. Its protein is CASSQDRSGTGAVEQYF.

This chain uses TRBV7-2 with TRBJ1-1; TRBD1 aligns across 7 bases. The CDR3 has 15 residues. With V trimmed by 0 bases and J by 5 bases, 6 bases remained unmatched. Germline V lookup: CDR1 SGHTA, CDR2 FQGNSA. CDR3 region: CASSLAAGGYTEAFF. The CDR3 DNA follows: TGTGCCAGCAGCTTAGCGGCAGGGGGTTATACTGAAGCTTTCTTT.

The chain employs TRBV20-1 and TRBJ2-4, with D maybe TRBD1 (5 bases). The V end was cut by 8 bases, the J end by 8 bases, with 28 bases between. This CDR3 is 16 amino acids long. Per germline, CDR1 DFQATT and CDR2 SNEGSKA (reference sequence). CDR3 nucleotide sequence: TGCAGTATCCTGGGCAGGGATGGGCCCAAGGGCTACATTCAGTACTTC. This codes for CSILGRDGPKGYIQYF.

V usage is TRBV24-1 and J usage is TRBJ2-1; no reliable D call. This CDR3 comprises 13 residues. Per germline, CDR1 KGHDR and CDR2 SFDVKD. Trimming stripped 2 bases from V and 5 bases from J, with 6 bases between. CDR3 sequence: CATSDWTHNEQFF. The CDR3 DNA follows: TGTGCCACCAGTGATTGGACCCACAATGAGCAGTTCTTC.

V and J are TRBV2 and TRBJ1-1, with 8 bases fitting TRBD1. The CDR3 has 13 residues. V lost 7 bases and J lost 6; bases outside the gene matches: 7. Germline assignment: CDR1 SNHLY and CDR2 FYNNEI. CDR3 in amino acids: CASKAGQGAEAFF. The CDR3 region has the DNA TGTGCCAGCAAAGCCGGACAGGGCGCTGAAGCTTTCTTT.

V is TRBV7-8 and J is TRBJ1-5; D may be TRBD1 (5 bases). V lost 1 base to trimming and J lost 0 bases, with 7 bases between them. The CDR3 consists of 15 residues. Per germline, CDR1 SGHVS and CDR2 FQNEAQ. Written as DNA, the CDR3 is TGTGCCAGCAGCTTAGACAGGTTTAGCAATCAGCCCCAGCATTTT. Encoded protein: CASSLDRFSNQPQHF. The whole variable domain, remainder taken from reference TRBV7-8 and TRBJ1-5, is GAGVSQSPRYKVAKRGQDVALRCDPISGHVSLFWYQQALGQGPEFLTYFQNEAQLDKSGLPSDRFFAERPEGSVSTLKIQRTQQEDSAVYLCASSLDRFSNQPQHFGDGTRLSIL.

This clonotype was seen a handful of times. This chain connects TRBV29-1 to TRBJ2-2; D not certain. CDR3 length equals 12 residues. Germline V gene lookup returns CDR1 SQVTM and CDR2 ANQGSEA. Trimming removed 7 bases at V and 3 bases at J, with 9 bases between. The CDR3: CSACRDTGELFF. DNA for the CDR3: TGCAGCGCATGTAGGGACACCGGGGAGCTGTTTTTT.

This clonotype was detected only a few times. The V and J genes are TRBV6-1 and TRBJ2-1, with 9 bases lining up with TRBD1. With V trimmed by 7 bases and J by 6 bases, 10 bases remained unmatched. Germline V gene data show CDR1 as MNHNS and CDR2 as SASEGT. This CDR3 has 15 amino acids. The DNA for the CDR3 is TGTGCCAGCAACCCATCCCCGACAGGGGGCAATGAGCAGTTCTTC. Translating gives CASNPSPTGGNEQFF.

The rearrangement links TRBV7-8 to TRBJ1-4, with TRBD1 matching 8 bases. This CDR3 is 15 amino acids long. Trimming took 4 bases from V and 4 from J; bases not matched to a gene: 5. CDR1 is SGHVS, CDR2 FQNEAQ, per germline. The CDR3 loop is CASSSPTGVNEKLFF. The CDR3 region has the DNA TGTGCCAGCAGCTCCCCGACAGGGGTTAATGAAAAACTGTTTTTT. Drawing the rest from reference TRBV7-8 and TRBJ1-4, the complete variable domain is GAGVSQSPRYKVAKRGQDVALRCDPISGHVSLFWYQQALGQGPEFLTYFQNEAQLDKSGLPSDRFFAERPEGSVSTLKIQRTQQEDSAVYLCASSSPTGVNEKLFFGSGTQLSVL.

This clonotype occurred a few times. The V and J genes are TRBV20-1 and TRBJ1-2, with TRBD1 matching 7 bases. CDR3 length equals 14 residues. The germline gives CDR1 DFQATT, CDR2 SNEGSKA (reference sequence). The V and J ends lost 3 bases and 3 bases, in that order; junction bases with no gene match: 7. CDR3: CSARDPDRDYGYTF. CDR3 nucleotide sequence: TGCAGTGCTAGGGACCCCGACAGGGACTATGGCTACACCTTC.

This clonotype was seen only a few times. The V gene is TRBV6-2 or TRBV6-3, the J gene TRBJ1-5; no clear D gene. CDR3 length equals 13 residues. Trimming removed 2 bases from V and 4 bases from J, with 6 bases in between. Germline values: CDR1 MNHEY, CDR2 SVGEGT. The CDR3: CASSYNGNQPQHF. The CDR3 DNA reads as TGTGCCAGCAGTTACAATGGGAATCAGCCCCAGCATTTT.

This clonotype appeared many times. The rearrangement uses TRBV5-5 and TRBJ1-5; D possibly corresponds to TRBD1 (6 bases). Per the germline V gene, CDR1 is SGHKS and CDR2 is YYEKEE (reference sequence). This CDR3 contains 15 residues. Deletions cut 1 base from V and 5 bases from J, with 13 bases between. CDR3 DNA: TGTGCCAGCAGCTTGTACAGGGAGGGGGATCAGCCCCAGCATTTT. This translates into CASSLYREGDQPQHF. Variable domain in full (rest from reference TRBV5-5 and TRBJ1-5): DAGVTQSPTHLIKTRGQQVTLRCSPISGHKSVSWYQQVLGQGPQFIFQYYEKEERGRGNFPDRFSARQFPNYSSELNVNALLLGDSALYLCASSLYREGDQPQHFGDGTRLSIL.

This clonotype was picked up many times. The V call is TRBV29-1, the J call TRBJ2-7; the match to TRBD2 covers 10 bases. Germline V gene sequence: CDR1 SQVTM, CDR2 ANQGSEA. CDR3 length: 13 residues. Losses at the gene ends were 6 bases for V and 1 base for J; bases not matched to a gene: 3. The CDR3 reads CSVAGGESYEQYF. In nucleotides, the CDR3 is TGCAGCGTAGCGGGGGGGGAATCCTACGAGCAGTACTTC.

The chain uses TRBV4-1 and TRBJ1-5; 9 nucleotides align to TRBD1. This CDR3 region has 17 residues. The ends lost 1 base at V and 6 bases at J; junction bases unmatched: 10. Germline V gene data show CDR1 as MGHRA and CDR2 as YSYEKL. The CDR3 loop reads CASSQAGTGRSGQPQHF. CDR3 DNA sequence: TGCGCCAGCAGCCAAGCCGGGACAGGGAGGTCGGGTCAGCCCCAGCATTTT.

This clonotype was recorded a few times. This chain links TRBV20-1 with TRBJ2-5; 10 bases agree with TRBD2. Germline trimming cut 3 bases from V and 2 bases from J; bases unmatched to any gene: 6. The CDR3 has 15 residues. The V gene's germline CDR1 is DFQATT and CDR2 SNEGSKA (reference sequence). The CDR3 is CSASIAGGIQETQYF. In DNA, the CDR3 is TGCAGTGCTAGCATAGCGGGGGGAATACAAGAGACCCAGTACTTC.

V is TRBV27 and J is TRBJ2-3; no clear D gene. V was shortened by 8 bases and J by 0 bases, with 15 bases between the two germline ends. Germline values: CDR1 MNHEY, CDR2 SMNVEV (reference sequence). The CDR3 has 15 residues. Here the CDR3 DNA reads TGTGCCAGCCGCCCCTTAGCCACTAGCACAGATACGCAGTATTTT. Translated, it gives CASRPLATSTDTQYF.

This sequence joins TRBV7-2 and TRBJ2-2; D may be TRBD1 or TRBD2 (5 bases each). V gave up 4 bases and J gave up 0 bases, with 12 bases separating them. The CDR3 is 16 residues long. The germline V gene encodes CDR1 SGHTA and CDR2 FQGNSA. For the CDR3, the DNA is TGTGCCAGCAGCTCTGGGACGGTAGCGAACACCGGGGAGCTGTTTTTT. It translates to CASSSGTVANTGELFF.

This chain connects TRBV4-1 to TRBJ2-5, with 11 bases that match TRBD2. This CDR3 is 18 amino acids long. Germline loops: CDR1 MGHRA, CDR2 YSYEKL. The J segment lost 5 bases and the V segment lost 0 bases, leaving 11 bases of the junction unmatched. The CDR3 protein is CASSQDRLAGGRRETQYF. The CDR3, as DNA: TGCGCCAGCAGCCAAGATCGGCTAGCGGGGGGAAGGAGGGAGACCCAGTACTTC.

This chain uses TRBV20-1 with TRBJ2-3; D is uncertain. The V end was cut by 3 bases, the J end by 4 bases, with 11 bases between. From germline, CDR1 is DFQATT and CDR2 SNEGSKA (reference sequence). This CDR3 contains 13 residues. CDR3 protein: CSASVTGADTQYF. CDR3 sequence (DNA): TGCAGTGCTAGTGTAACGGGCGCAGATACGCAGTATTTT.

In its sample, this clonotype was seen a few times. The J gene is TRBJ1-1, the V gene TRBV11-1; 7 bases agree with TRBD1. CDR3 length equals 17 residues. Germline V gives CDR1 SGHAT, CDR2 FQDESV (reference sequence). Trimming removed 5 bases from V and 0 bases from J; junction bases left unmatched: 12. CDR3 protein: CASSPRQGGWLNTEAFF. The CDR3, as DNA: TGTGCCAGCAGCCCCCGACAGGGCGGTTGGCTGAACACTGAAGCTTTCTTT.

This clonotype was detected ten times or more. The J gene is TRBJ1-3, the V gene TRBV9, with D possibly TRBD1 on 5 matching bases. CDR1 and CDR2 from the germline V gene are SGDLS and YYNGEE. The CDR3 sequence is 14 residues long. Trimming took 5 bases from V and 6 from J, leaving 15 bases between them. CDR3: CASSPARGQNTIYF. Written as DNA, the CDR3 is TGTGCCAGCAGTCCGGCGCGGGGCCAAAACACCATATATTTT. Drawing the rest from reference TRBV9 and TRBJ1-3, the complete variable domain is DSGVTQTPKHLITATGQRVTLRCSPRSGDLSVYWYQQSLDQGLQFLIQYYNGEERAKGNILERFSAQQFPDLHSELNLSSLELGDSALYFCASSPARGQNTIYFGEGSWLTVV.

In its sample, this clonotype was seen many times. The chain recombines TRBV29-1 with TRBJ2-1, with D maybe TRBD1 (5 bases). V was pared by 4 bases and J by 9 bases, with 16 bases between. This CDR3 comprises 13 residues. Germline CDR1 and CDR2: SQVTM and ANQGSEA. CDR3 DNA: TGCAGCGTTGGAGACAGCGAATGGGGTGAGCAGTTCTTC. Residues: CSVGDSEWGEQFF.

This clonotype was seen a handful of times. The chain is built from TRBV3-1 and TRBJ1-2, with TRBD1 identical over 7 bases. V dropped 3 bases and J dropped 7; count of bases not matched to a gene: 14. This CDR3 is 16 amino acids long. The germline V gene has CDR1 LGHDT and CDR2 YNNKEL (reference sequence). The CDR3 nucleotides are TGTGCCAGCAGCCATCCGGGACAGAGCTTGCTTCGTGGCTACACCTTC. Its protein is CASSHPGQSLLRGYTF.

This clonotype has at least ten counts. V and J are TRBV20-1 and TRBJ2-3; D gene unclear. Trimming removed 1 base at V and 6 bases at J, with 14 bases between. Per germline, CDR1 DFQATT and CDR2 SNEGSKA (reference sequence). This CDR3 is 14 amino acids long. The CDR3 loop reads CSARAPVEVDTQYF. DNA of the CDR3: TGCAGTGCTAGAGCCCCGGTCGAGGTCGATACGCAGTATTTT.

The rearrangement uses TRBV29-1 and TRBJ2-3; 10 bases map to TRBD2. Trimming cost V 3 bases and J 0 bases; bases outside gene matches: 9. Germline CDR1 is SQVTM and CDR2 is ANQGSEA. The CDR3 consists of 17 residues. The CDR3 reads CSVERLAGATSTDTQYF. CDR3 nucleotides: TGCAGCGTTGAGCGGCTAGCGGGGGCTACTAGCACAGATACGCAGTATTTT.